The 7 T cell receptor beta chains in this list originate from one sample, sequenced in a study of blood T cell repertoires in COVID-19. Only in-frame clones appear in the TCRdb table, and some are missing; sequencing was by immunoSEQ multiplex PCR. The sample shows roughly 240,000 clones, roughly 86% of them seen only once. Sequencing was carried out using peripheral blood. These receptor sequences come from an older woman who had recovered from COVID-19.

The chain employs TRBV6-4 and TRBJ2-2; weak D call: TRBD2 (5 bases). Germline V gene lookup returns CDR1 MRHNA and CDR2 SNTAGT. V lost 7 bases and J 5 bases, leaving 20 bases between the germline ends. The CDR3 extends over 16 amino acids. The CDR3 DNA sequence: TGTGCCAGCAAACCCTCCTCCGGGGTTAAAACCGGGGAGCTGTTTTTT. It encodes CASKPSSGVKTGELFF.

This rearrangement joins TRBV7-9 to TRBJ2-7, with 7 bases fitting TRBD1. CDR1 is SEHNR and CDR2 is FQNEAQ in the germline V gene (reference sequence). This CDR3 comprises 14 residues. V lost 5 bases, J lost 3 bases, and 7 bases stayed unmatched. CDR3 residues: CASSAQTGIYEQYF. The CDR3 region has the DNA TGTGCCAGCAGCGCACAGACAGGGATCTACGAGCAGTACTTC.

The CDR3 sequence: CASSYEQGQPQHF. CDR3 sequence (DNA): TGTGCCAGCAGTTACGAGCAGGGTCAGCCCCAGCATTTT. The chain links TRBV6-5 to TRBJ1-5; D possibly corresponds to TRBD1 (5 bases). Trimming shortened V by 2 bases and J by 6 bases, and 8 bases separated the two germline ends. From germline, CDR1 is MNHEY and CDR2 SVGAGI. The CDR3 runs to 13 residues.

This chain uses TRBV7-2 with TRBJ1-5; 7 nucleotides agree with TRBD1. With 5 bases clipped from V and 3 bases from J, the junction kept 10 bases outside the gene matches. The CDR3 sequence is 16 residues long. Germline lookup yields CDR1 SGHTA and CDR2 FQGNSA. CDR3 bases: TGTGCCAGCAGCCCAAAGACAGGGTCTGACAATCAGCCCCAGCATTTT. Amino acids: CASSPKTGSDNQPQHF.

The CDR3 DNA is TGTGCCAGCAGTCCCAAGCAGGGATACTCTGGAAACACCATATATTTT. Its translation: CASSPKQGYSGNTIYF. The chain recombines TRBV28 with TRBJ1-3, with a weak D call TRBD1 (5 bases). Trimming took 5 bases from V and 0 from J, leaving 14 bases between them. This CDR3 has 16 residues. Germline values: CDR1 MDHEN, CDR2 SYDVKM. Full variable domain (rest looked up from reference TRBV28 and TRBJ1-3): DVKVTQSSRYLVKRTGEKVFLECVQDMDHENMFWYRQDPGLGLRLIYFSYDVKMKEKGDIPEGYSVSREKKERFSLILESASTNQTSMYLCASSPKQGYSGNTIYFGEGSWLTVV.

The chain combines TRBV4-2 with TRBJ1-5; D is uncertain. CDR1 is LGHNA and CDR2 is YNFKEQ in the germline V gene. This CDR3 region has 12 residues. Trimming shortened V by 6 bases and J by 4 bases, and 7 bases separated the two germline ends. CDR3 nucleotides: TGTGCCAGCAGTCAGTGGAATCAGCCCCAGCATTTT. Amino acids: CASSQWNQPQHF.

The rearrangement joins TRBV5-1 to TRBJ2-2; 7 nucleotides match TRBD1. This CDR3 region has 16 residues. V lost 0 bases to trimming and J lost 5 bases; unmatched junction nucleotides: 7. Germline CDR1 SGHRS, CDR2 YFSETQ. CDR3 region: CASSLAVTGKTGELFF. CDR3 in DNA: TGCGCCAGCAGCTTGGCTGTGACAGGGAAGACCGGGGAGCTGTTTTTT.